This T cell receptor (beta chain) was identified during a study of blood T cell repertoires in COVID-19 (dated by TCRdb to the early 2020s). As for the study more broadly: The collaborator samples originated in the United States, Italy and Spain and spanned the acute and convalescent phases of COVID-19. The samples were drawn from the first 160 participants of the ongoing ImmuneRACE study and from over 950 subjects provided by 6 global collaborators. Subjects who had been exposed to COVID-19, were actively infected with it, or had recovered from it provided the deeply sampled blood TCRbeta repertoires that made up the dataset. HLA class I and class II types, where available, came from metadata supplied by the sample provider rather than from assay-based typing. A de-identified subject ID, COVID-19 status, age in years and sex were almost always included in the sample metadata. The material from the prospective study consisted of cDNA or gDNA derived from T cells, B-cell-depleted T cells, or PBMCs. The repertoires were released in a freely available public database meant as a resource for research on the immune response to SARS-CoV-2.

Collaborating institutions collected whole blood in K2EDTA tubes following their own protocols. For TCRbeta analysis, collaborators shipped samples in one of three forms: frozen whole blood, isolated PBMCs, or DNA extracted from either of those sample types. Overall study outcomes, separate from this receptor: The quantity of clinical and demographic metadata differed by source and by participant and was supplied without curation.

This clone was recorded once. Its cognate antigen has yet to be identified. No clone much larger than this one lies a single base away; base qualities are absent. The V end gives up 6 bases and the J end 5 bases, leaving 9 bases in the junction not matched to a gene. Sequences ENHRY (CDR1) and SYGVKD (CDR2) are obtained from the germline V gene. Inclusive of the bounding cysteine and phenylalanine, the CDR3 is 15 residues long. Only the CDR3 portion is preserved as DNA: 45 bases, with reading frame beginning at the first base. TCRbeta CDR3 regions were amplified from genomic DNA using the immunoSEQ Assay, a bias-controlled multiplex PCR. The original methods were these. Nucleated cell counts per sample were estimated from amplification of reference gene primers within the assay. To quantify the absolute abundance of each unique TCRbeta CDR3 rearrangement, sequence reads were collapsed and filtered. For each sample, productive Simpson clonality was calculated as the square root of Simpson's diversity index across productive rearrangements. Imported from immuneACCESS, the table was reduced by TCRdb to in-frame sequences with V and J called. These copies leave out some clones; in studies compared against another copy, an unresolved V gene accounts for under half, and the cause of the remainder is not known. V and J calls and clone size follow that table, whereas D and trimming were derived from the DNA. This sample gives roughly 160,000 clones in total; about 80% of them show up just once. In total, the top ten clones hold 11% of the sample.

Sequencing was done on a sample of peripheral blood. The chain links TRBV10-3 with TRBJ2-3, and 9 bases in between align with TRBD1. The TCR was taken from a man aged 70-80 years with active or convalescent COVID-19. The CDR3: CAISTQTGGEDTQYF. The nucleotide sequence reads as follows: TGTGCCATCAGCACCCAGACAGGGGGGGAAGATACGCAGTATTTT.